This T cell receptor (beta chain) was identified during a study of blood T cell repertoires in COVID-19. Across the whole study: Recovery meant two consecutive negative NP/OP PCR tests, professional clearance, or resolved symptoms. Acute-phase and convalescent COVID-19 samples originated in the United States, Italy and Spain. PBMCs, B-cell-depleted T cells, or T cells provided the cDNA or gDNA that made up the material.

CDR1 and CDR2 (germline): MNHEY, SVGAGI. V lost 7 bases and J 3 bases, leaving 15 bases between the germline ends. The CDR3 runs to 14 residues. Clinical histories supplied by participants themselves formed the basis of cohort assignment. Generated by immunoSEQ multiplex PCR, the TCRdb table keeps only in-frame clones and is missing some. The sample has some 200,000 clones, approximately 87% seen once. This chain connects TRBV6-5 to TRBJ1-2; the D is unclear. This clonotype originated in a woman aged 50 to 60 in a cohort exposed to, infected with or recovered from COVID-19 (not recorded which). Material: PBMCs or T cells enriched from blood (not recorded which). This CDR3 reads CASTQTQYDYGYTF. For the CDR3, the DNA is TGTGCCAGCACCCAAACCCAGTACGACTATGGCTACACCTTC.